A single sample is the source of the 26 T cell receptor beta chains below, sequenced in a study of long-term antiretroviral therapy in people with HIV. Version v3.0 of the immunoSEQ assay ran at survey level. The method was immunoSEQ multiplex PCR; TCRdb's version includes in-frame clones alone and lacks a portion of them. The profile shows about 14,000 clones, roughly four fifths of them singletons. The sample consisted of unsorted PBMCs, taken 1.8 years before starting antiretroviral therapy. The source of these receptors is a woman in her forties with HIV.

This clone was seen a single time. J is TRBJ2-2 and V is TRBV7-9; D is possibly TRBD1 (6 bases). This CDR3 is built from 14 residues. Germline lookup yields CDR1 SEHNR and CDR2 FQNEAQ (reference sequence). The V end lost 3 bases, the J end lost 5 bases, and 10 bases lay between the germline ends. The CDR3 loop is CASSLDRLTGELFF. The CDR3 coding sequence is TGTGCCAGCAGCTTGGACAGATTAACCGGGGAGCTGTTTTTT. Drawing the rest from reference TRBV7-9 and TRBJ2-2, the complete variable domain is DTGVSQNPRHKITKRGQNVTFRCDPISEHNRLYWYRQTLGQGPEFLTYFQNEAQLEKSRLLSDRFSAERPKGSFSTLEIQRTEQGDSAMYLCASSLDRLTGELFFGEGSRLTVL.

The chain combines TRBV25-1 with TRBJ2-7; D ambiguous. The germline V gene has CDR1 MGHDK and CDR2 SYGVNS. V lost 6 bases, J lost 0 bases, and 6 bases lay in between. This CDR3 is 12 amino acids long. CDR3 DNA sequence: TGTGCCAGCAGCCAGACCTCCTACGAGCAGTACTTC. Translation gives CASSQTSYEQYF.

The chain is built from TRBV4-1 and TRBJ2-1; D is possibly TRBD1 or TRBD2 (5 bases each). Germline V gene data show CDR1 as MGHRA and CDR2 as YSYEKL. CDR3 length: 17 residues. The ends were cut back, 3 bases at V and 8 bases at J, with 23 bases in the middle. In DNA, the CDR3 is TGCGCCAGCAGCCATCCCGGGTCGGGGCCCTCCGGGGATGAGCAGTTCTTC. Amino acid sequence: CASSHPGSGPSGDEQFF.

Here the CDR3 DNA reads TGTGCCAGCAGTTTAGGTCAGGGGGCAACCGGGGAGCTGTTTTTT. It codes for CASSLGQGATGELFF. The rearrangement links TRBV27 to TRBJ2-2; 8 bases are a match to TRBD1. CDR1 MNHEY and CDR2 SMNVEV come from the germline V gene (reference sequence). With V trimmed by 2 bases and J by 5 bases, 4 bases remained unmatched. This CDR3 comprises 15 residues.

The chain has TRBV10-3 and TRBJ2-1, with D uncertain. Germline V lookup: CDR1 ENHRY, CDR2 SYGVKD. V lost 3 bases and J lost 8, with 8 bases in between. There are 12 residues in the CDR3. CDR3 nucleotides: TGTGCCATCAGTGACGTATGGGATGAGCAGTTCTTC. Amino acids: CAISDVWDEQFF.

J is TRBJ1-2 and V is TRBV9; maybe TRBD1 (5 bases). This CDR3 is 16 amino acids long. Germline CDR1 SGDLS, CDR2 YYNGEE. V was cut by 0 bases and J by 4 bases, with 16 bases left in between. The CDR3 loop is CASSVEAGPSIYGYTF. CDR3 sequence (DNA): TGTGCCAGCAGCGTAGAGGCAGGGCCCTCTATCTATGGCTACACCTTC.

The count of this clone is one. The chain uses TRBV4-3 and TRBJ1-5; D ambiguous. Trimming pared 0 bases from V and 6 bases from J, leaving 6 bases between. This CDR3 has 13 residues. The germline gives CDR1 LGHNA, CDR2 YSLEER. CDR3: CASSQDMIQPQHF. In DNA form, the CDR3 reads TGCGCCAGCAGCCAAGATATGATTCAGCCCCAGCATTTT.

The chain has TRBV18 and TRBJ1-1, with D unresolved. Germline loops: CDR1 KGHSH, CDR2 LQKENI. The CDR3 covers 13 residues. The V gene lost 7 bases and the J gene lost 0 bases, with 9 bases spanning the gap. CDR3 DNA: TGTGCCAGCTTAGGAAGCCTGAACACTGAAGCTTTCTTT. Protein: CASLGSLNTEAFF.

The chain employs TRBV29-1 and TRBJ2-7; 7 bases match TRBD2. Germline V gives CDR1 SQVTM, CDR2 ANQGSEA. The CDR3 has 14 residues. The V segment lost 5 bases and the J segment 0 bases; nucleotides outside the gene matches: 7. CDR3 sequence reads: CSVILATSSYEQYF. The CDR3 DNA follows: TGCAGCGTTATACTAGCGACGAGCTCCTACGAGCAGTACTTC.

This clone has a handful of counts. V usage is TRBV14 and J usage is TRBJ2-7; TRBD1 matches at 12 bases. Germline assignment: CDR1 SGHDN and CDR2 FVKESK. The junction had 10 bases not matched to a gene; V was cut back by 5 bases and J by 5 bases. This CDR3 is 16 amino acids long. The CDR3 spells CASSSLPGTGGNEQYF. The CDR3 nucleotides read TGTGCCAGCAGCTCTCTCCCCGGGACAGGGGGCAACGAGCAGTACTTC.

V and J are TRBV20-1 and TRBJ2-1; D may be TRBD2 (5 bases). This CDR3 is built from 11 residues. Germline assignment: CDR1 DFQATT and CDR2 SNEGSKA (reference sequence). V lost 3 bases, J lost 10 bases, and 10 bases lay in between. CDR3 residues: CSARDEGEQFF. As DNA, the CDR3 is TGCAGTGCTAGGGACGAGGGCGAGCAGTTCTTC.

The chain joins TRBV2 to TRBJ1-3; 7 bases are a match to TRBD1. V dropped 3 bases and J dropped 5; count of bases not matched to a gene: 13. The germline V gene encodes CDR1 SNHLY and CDR2 FYNNEI. This CDR3 region has 17 residues. CDR3 amino acids: CASSEGPRRDRRNTIYF. DNA of the CDR3: TGTGCCAGCAGTGAGGGACCTCGCCGGGACAGAAGAAACACCATATATTTT. Looking up the rest from reference TRBV2 and TRBJ1-3 gives the full variable domain: EPEVTQTPSHQVTQMGQEVILRCVPISNHLYFYWYRQILGQKVEFLVSFYNNEISEKSEIFDDQFSVERPDGSNFTLKIRSTKLEDSAMYFCASSEGPRRDRRNTIYFGEGSWLTVV.

This clone appeared a few times. This chain links TRBV5-1 with TRBJ2-2, with D possibly TRBD1 on 5 matching bases. This CDR3 spans 14 amino acids. Deletions cut 4 bases from V and 6 bases from J, with 13 bases between. In germline, CDR1 is SGHRS, CDR2 YFSETQ. CDR3 in amino acids: CASSLTWGAGELFF. As DNA, the CDR3 is TGCGCCAGCAGCCTCACTTGGGGCGCCGGGGAGCTGTTTTTT.

The chain links TRBV4-3 to TRBJ1-1; D uncertain. The germline V gene encodes CDR1 LGHNA and CDR2 YSLEER. This CDR3 has 14 amino acids. V was cut by 3 bases and J by 5 bases, with 13 bases left in between. The CDR3 spells CASSHSTGGTEAFF. Written as DNA, the CDR3 is TGCGCCAGCAGCCACTCAACCGGAGGGACTGAAGCTTTCTTT.

The chain has TRBV5-6 and TRBJ2-3; perhaps D is TRBD1 or TRBD2 (6 bases each). This CDR3 region has 14 residues. With 4 bases removed from V and 0 bases from J, the gap between germline ends came to 9 bases. Germline values: CDR1 SGHDT, CDR2 YYEEEE. For the CDR3, the DNA is TGTGCCAGCAGCCTGGGGGGCAGCACAGATACGCAGTATTTT. It yields the protein CASSLGGSTDTQYF.

This clone has a handful of counts. The genes are TRBV2 and TRBJ2-1; maybe TRBD1 (5 bases). This CDR3 contains 14 residues. Germline CDR1 is SNHLY and CDR2 is FYNNEI. V gave up 4 bases and J gave up 6 bases, with 13 bases separating them. CDR3 in DNA: TGTGCCAGCAGTGCGACGACAGTTTCCAATGAGCAGTTCTTC. Its protein is CASSATTVSNEQFF. The full variable domain, rest sourced from reference TRBV2 and TRBJ2-1, is EPEVTQTPSHQVTQMGQEVILRCVPISNHLYFYWYRQILGQKVEFLVSFYNNEISEKSEIFDDQFSVERPDGSNFTLKIRSTKLEDSAMYFCASSATTVSNEQFFGPGTRLTVL.

This chain links TRBV5-5 with TRBJ1-2; tentatively, D is TRBD1 (6 bases). Trimming shortened V by 4 bases and J by 5 bases, and 21 bases separated the two germline ends. Germline assignment: CDR1 SGHKS and CDR2 YYEKEE (reference sequence). This CDR3 is built from 16 residues. The CDR3 reads CASSLGGGGTSYGYTF. The CDR3 DNA is TGTGCCAGCAGCCTGGGGGGCGGGGGGACCTCGTATGGCTACACCTTC.

The V gene is TRBV10-3, the J gene TRBJ1-1; a weak D match, TRBD1 (6 bases). This CDR3 region has 14 residues. With 1 base removed from V and 6 bases from J, the gap between germline ends came to 12 bases. Germline V gene data show CDR1 as ENHRY and CDR2 as SYGVKD. CDR3 nucleotide sequence: TGTGCCATCAGTGAGTGGGTCAGGGGCTCTGAAGCTTTCTTT. It codes for CAISEWVRGSEAFF.

The rearrangement uses TRBV4-1 and TRBJ2-7; 9 nucleotides agree with TRBD2. This CDR3 has 16 residues. With 0 bases clipped from V and 4 bases from J, the junction kept 7 bases outside the gene matches. Germline loops: CDR1 MGHRA, CDR2 YSYEKL. The CDR3 here is CASSQETSGSPYEQYF. CDR3 nucleotide sequence: TGCGCCAGCAGCCAAGAGACTAGCGGCTCACCTTACGAGCAGTACTTC.

This rearrangement joins TRBV13 to TRBJ1-1, with 11 bases that match TRBD1. Germline V CDR1 and CDR2: PRHDT, FYEKMQ (reference sequence). J was trimmed by 0 bases and V by 5 bases; bases with no gene match: 5. There are 16 residues in the CDR3. As DNA, the CDR3 is TGTGCCAGCAGCGCCCGGGACAGGGGGGTGAACACTGAAGCTTTCTTT. It translates to CASSARDRGVNTEAFF.

The V call is TRBV25-1, the J call TRBJ1-2, with D possibly TRBD1 on 5 matching bases. Germline V gives CDR1 MGHDK, CDR2 SYGVNS. With 6 bases removed from V and 8 bases from J, the gap between germline ends came to 13 bases. This CDR3 has 12 amino acids. CDR3 bases: TGTGCCAGCAGCAGGCAGGGTATCGGCTACACCTTC. Protein sequence: CASSRQGIGYTF.

The rearrangement uses TRBV19 and TRBJ2-6; TRBD1 agrees at 8 bases. CDR1 LNHDA and CDR2 SQIVND come from the germline V gene (reference sequence). J gave up 0 bases and V 3 bases, and 4 bases lay outside the gene matches. CDR3 length: 17 amino acids. CDR3 loop: CASSIGTGHSGANVLTF. In DNA form, the CDR3 reads TGTGCCAGTAGTATTGGGACAGGCCACTCTGGGGCCAACGTCCTGACTTTC.

The rearrangement joins TRBV5-4 to TRBJ1-1; D gene ambiguous. V lost 0 bases, J lost 3 bases, and 3 bases lay in between. The CDR3 length is 12 residues. The V gene's germline CDR1 is SGHNT and CDR2 YYREEE (reference sequence). CDR3 in amino acids: CASSLGDTEAFF. In DNA, the CDR3 is TGTGCCAGCAGCTTGGGTGACACTGAAGCTTTCTTT.

The chain's CDR3 is CASSPPLTSGTSEQFF. The CDR3 coding sequence is TGTGCCAGCTCACCACCGTTAACTAGCGGGACCAGTGAGCAGTTCTTC. The chain is built from TRBV18 and TRBJ2-1; 10 positions match TRBD2. Germline CDR1 is KGHSH and CDR2 is LQKENI. This CDR3 is 16 amino acids long. V was pared by 0 bases and J by 9 bases, with 8 bases of the junction left unmatched.

This chain links TRBV7-9 with TRBJ2-3, with TRBD2 as a possible D gene (5 bases). V lost 3 bases and J lost 2, with 6 bases in between. Germline CDR1 and CDR2: SEHNR and FQNEAQ (reference sequence). This CDR3 has 13 residues. CDR3 region: CASSFGNTDTQYF. In DNA, the CDR3 is TGTGCCAGCAGCTTCGGGAACACAGATACGCAGTATTTT.

The rearrangement uses TRBV11-2 and TRBJ1-4; D not certain. The germline V gene has CDR1 SGHAT and CDR2 FQNNGV. CDR3 length: 16 residues. Trimming shortened V by 5 bases and J by 5 bases, and 18 bases separated the two germline ends. Here the CDR3 reads CASSPLVSLGNEKLFF. The CDR3 nucleotides are TGTGCCAGCAGCCCCCTCGTATCCCTGGGGAATGAAAAACTGTTTTTT.